This entry describes one T cell receptor (beta chain). Its antigen is undetermined. The CDR3 loop spans 12 amino acids. The germline V gene encodes CDR1 MDHEN and CDR2 SYDVKM. V shed 7 bases and J shed 0 bases, with 6 bases lying between them. These data are taken from a study of OX40 agonist ivuxolimab in advanced cancers. At the level of the study: Patients were dosed with the agonistic anti-OX40 (CD134) antibody ivuxolimab. Patients were infused with ivuxolimab every 2 weeks at 0.01 to 10 mg/kg. The group had a mean age of about 60 years, ranged from roughly 23 to 90, and was around 82% male.

Study-level results: Partial responders dosed at 0.1-3.0 mg/kg displayed clonal expansion ranking among the lowest.

Here immunoSEQ multiplex PCR was the method, and the copy in TCRdb shows in-frame clones only, minus some. The data show 60,000 to 100,000 clones, approximately 80% seen once. Sequenced material: CD4+ or CD8+ T cells sorted from blood, taken in a trial of the OX40 agonist ivuxolimab. The rearrangement uses TRBV28 and TRBJ1-2; D is unresolved. The receptor was isolated from an adult with an advanced solid tumor such as melanoma, head and neck, liver or kidney cancer. DNA for the CDR3: TGTGCCAGCAAAACAGCTAACTATGGCTACACCTTC. Amino acids: CASKTANYGYTF.